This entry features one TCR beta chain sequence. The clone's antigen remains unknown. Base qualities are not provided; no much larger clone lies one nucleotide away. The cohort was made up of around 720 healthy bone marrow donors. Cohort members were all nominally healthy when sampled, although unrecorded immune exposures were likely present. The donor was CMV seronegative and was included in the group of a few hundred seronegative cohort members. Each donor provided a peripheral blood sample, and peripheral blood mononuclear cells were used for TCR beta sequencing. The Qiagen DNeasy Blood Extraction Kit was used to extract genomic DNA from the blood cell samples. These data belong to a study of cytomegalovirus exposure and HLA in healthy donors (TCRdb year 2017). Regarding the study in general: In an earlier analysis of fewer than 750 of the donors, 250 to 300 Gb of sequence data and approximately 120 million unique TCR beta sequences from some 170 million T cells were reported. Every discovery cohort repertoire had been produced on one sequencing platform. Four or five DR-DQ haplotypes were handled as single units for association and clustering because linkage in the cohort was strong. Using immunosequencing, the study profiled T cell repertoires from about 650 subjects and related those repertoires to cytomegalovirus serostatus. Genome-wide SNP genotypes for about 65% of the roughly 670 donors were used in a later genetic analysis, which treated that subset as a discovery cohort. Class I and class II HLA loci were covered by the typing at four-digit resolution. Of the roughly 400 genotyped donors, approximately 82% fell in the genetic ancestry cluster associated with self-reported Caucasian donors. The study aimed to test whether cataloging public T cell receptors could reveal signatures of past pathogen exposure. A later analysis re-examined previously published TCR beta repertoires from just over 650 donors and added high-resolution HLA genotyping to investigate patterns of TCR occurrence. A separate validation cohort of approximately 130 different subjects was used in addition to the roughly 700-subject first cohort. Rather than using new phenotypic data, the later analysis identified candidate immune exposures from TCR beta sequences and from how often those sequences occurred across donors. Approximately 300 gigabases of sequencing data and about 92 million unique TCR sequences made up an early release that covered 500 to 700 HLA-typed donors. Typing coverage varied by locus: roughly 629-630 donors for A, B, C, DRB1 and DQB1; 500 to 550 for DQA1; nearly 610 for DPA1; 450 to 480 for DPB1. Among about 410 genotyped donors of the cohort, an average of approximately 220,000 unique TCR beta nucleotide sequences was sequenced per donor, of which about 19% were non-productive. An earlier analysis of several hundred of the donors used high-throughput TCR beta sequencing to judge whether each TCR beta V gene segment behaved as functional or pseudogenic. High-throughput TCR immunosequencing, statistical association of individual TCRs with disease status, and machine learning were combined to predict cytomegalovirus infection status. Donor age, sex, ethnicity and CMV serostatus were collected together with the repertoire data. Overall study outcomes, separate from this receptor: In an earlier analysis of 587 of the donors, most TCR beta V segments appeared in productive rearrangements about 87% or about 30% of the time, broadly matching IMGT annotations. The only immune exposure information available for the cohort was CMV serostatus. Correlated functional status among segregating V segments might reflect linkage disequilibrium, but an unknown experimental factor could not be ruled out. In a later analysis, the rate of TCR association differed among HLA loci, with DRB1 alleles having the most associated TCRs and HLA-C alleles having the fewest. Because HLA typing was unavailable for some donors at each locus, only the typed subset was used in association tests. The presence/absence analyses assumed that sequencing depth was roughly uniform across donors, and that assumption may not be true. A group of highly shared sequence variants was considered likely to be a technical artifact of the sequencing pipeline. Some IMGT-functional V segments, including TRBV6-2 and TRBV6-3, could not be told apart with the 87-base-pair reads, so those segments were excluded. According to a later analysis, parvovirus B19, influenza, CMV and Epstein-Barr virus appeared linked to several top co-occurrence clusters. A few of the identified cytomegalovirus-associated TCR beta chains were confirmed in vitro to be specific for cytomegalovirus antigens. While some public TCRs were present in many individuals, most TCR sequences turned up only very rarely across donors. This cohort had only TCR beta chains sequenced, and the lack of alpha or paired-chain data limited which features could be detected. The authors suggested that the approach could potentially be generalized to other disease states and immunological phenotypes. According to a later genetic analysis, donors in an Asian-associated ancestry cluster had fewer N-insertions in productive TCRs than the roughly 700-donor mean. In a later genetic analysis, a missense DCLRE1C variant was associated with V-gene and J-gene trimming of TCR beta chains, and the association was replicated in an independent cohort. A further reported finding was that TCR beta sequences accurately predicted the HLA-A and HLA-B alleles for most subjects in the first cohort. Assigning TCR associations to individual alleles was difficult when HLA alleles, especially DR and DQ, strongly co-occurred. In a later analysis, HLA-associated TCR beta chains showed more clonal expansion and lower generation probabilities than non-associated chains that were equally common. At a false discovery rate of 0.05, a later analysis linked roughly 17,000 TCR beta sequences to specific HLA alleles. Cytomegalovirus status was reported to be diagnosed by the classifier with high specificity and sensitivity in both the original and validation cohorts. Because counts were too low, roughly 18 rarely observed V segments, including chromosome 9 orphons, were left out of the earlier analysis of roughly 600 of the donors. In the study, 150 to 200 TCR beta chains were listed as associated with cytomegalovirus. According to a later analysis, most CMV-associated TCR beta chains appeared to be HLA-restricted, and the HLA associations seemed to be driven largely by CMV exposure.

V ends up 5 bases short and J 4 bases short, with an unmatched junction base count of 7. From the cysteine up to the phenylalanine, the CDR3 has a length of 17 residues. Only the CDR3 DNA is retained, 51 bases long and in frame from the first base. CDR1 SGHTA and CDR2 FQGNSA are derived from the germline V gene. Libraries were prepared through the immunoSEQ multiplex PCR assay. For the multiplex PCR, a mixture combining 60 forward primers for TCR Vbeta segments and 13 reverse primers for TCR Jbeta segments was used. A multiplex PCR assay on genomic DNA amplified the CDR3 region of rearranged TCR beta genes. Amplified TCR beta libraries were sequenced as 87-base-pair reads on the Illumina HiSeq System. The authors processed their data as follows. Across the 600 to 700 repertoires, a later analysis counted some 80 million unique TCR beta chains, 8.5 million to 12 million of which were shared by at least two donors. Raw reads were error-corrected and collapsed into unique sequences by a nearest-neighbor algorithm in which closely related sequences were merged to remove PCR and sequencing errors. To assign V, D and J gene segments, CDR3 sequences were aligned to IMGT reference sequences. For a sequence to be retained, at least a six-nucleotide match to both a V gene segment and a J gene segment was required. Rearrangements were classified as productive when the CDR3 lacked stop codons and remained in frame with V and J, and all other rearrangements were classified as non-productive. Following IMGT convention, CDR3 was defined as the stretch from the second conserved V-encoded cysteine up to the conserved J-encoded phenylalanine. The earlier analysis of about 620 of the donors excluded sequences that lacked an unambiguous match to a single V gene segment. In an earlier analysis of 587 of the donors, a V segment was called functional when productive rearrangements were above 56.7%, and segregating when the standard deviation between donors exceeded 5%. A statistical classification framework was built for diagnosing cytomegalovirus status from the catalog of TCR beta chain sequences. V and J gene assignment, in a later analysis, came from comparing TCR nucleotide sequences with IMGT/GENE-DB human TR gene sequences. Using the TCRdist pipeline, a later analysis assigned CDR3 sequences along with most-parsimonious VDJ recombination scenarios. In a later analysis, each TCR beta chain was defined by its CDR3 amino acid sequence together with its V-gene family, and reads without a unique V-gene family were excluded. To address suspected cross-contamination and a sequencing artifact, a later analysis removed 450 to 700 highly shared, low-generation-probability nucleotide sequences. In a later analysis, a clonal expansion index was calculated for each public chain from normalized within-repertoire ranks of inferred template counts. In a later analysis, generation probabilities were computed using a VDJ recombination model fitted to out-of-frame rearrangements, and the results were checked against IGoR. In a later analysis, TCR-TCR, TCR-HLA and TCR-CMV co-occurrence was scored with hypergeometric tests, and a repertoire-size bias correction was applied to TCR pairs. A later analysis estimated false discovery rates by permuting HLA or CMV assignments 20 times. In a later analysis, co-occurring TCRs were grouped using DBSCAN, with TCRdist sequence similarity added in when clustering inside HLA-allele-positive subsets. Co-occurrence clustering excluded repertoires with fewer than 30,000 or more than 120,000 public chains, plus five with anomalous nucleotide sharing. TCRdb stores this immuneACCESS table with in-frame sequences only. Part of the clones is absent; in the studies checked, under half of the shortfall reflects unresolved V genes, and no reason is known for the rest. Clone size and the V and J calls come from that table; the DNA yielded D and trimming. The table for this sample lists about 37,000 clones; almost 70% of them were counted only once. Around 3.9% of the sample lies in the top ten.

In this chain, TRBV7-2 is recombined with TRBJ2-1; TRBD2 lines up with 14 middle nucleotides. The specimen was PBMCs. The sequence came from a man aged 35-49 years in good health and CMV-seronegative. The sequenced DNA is TGTGCCAGCAGCCCCCGGACTAGCGGGGGGATTTACAATGAGCAGTTCTTC. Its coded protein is CASSPRTSGGIYNEQFF.